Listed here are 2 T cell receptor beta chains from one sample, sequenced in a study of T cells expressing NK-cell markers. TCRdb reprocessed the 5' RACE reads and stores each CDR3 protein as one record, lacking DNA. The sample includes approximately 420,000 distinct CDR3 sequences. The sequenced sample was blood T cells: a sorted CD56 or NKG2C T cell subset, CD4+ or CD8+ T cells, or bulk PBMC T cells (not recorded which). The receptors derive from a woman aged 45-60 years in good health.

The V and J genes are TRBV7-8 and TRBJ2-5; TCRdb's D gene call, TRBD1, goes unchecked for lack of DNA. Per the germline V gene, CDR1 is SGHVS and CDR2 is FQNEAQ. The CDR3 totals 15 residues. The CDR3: CASSSRTEFSETQYF.

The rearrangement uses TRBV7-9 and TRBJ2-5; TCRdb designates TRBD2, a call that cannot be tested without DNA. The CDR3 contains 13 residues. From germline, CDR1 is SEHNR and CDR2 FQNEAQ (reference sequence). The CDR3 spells CASSSGIPETQYF.